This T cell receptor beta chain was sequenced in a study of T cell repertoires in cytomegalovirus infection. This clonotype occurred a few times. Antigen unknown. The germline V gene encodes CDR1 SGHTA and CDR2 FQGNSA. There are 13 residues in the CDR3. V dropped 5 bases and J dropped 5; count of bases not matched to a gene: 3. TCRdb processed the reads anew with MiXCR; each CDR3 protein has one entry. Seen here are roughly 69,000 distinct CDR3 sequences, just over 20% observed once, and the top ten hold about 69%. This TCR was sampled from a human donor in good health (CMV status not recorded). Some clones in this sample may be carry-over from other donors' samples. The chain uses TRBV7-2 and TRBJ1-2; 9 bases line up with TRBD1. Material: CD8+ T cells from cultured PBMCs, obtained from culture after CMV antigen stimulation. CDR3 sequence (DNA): TGTGCCAGCAGCGTGGGACAGGGTTATGGCTACACCTTC. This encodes CASSVGQGYGYTF.